Below are 25 T cell receptor beta chains sequenced from a single sample in a study of T cell responses to AZD1222 COVID-19 vaccine. Libraries were prepared by immunoSEQ multiplex PCR; TCRdb keeps only in-frame clonotypes and omits some of them. The repertoire includes around 120,000 clones, 80% to 90% of them detected once, and roughly 8.9% sits in the top ten. The specimen was peripheral blood, collected on day 0 of AZD1222 vaccination. These receptors came from an adult in good health.

This chain uses TRBV2 with TRBJ1-2; D not resolved. V was clipped by 9 bases and J by 3 bases, with 8 bases between them. CDR3 length equals 11 residues. The V gene's germline CDR1 is SNHLY and CDR2 FYNNEI. CDR3 sequence reads: CASSAYYGYTF. The CDR3 DNA reads as TGTGCCAGTTCGGCCTACTATGGCTACACCTTC.

The V gene is TRBV10-2, the J gene TRBJ1-4, with D tentatively TRBD1 (6 bases). CDR1 is WSHSY, CDR2 SAAADI, per germline. The V end was cut by 6 bases, the J end by 8 bases, with 13 bases between. The CDR3 is 13 amino acids. The CDR3 DNA reads as TGCGCCAGCAGCCAAAGGGGGGGCGAAAAACTGTTTTTT. It is translated as CASSQRGGEKLFF.

The CDR3 DNA is TGTGCCAGCAGCTTAGCGACGAGTCAGCCCCAGCATTTT. This gives the protein CASSLATSQPQHF. The chain carries TRBV7-9 and TRBJ1-5; D remains ambiguous. Germline V CDR1 and CDR2: SEHNR, FQNEAQ (reference sequence). V was shortened by 0 bases and J by 6 bases, with 6 bases between the two germline ends. This CDR3 is 13 amino acids long.

The chain couples TRBV28 to TRBJ2-1, with D tentatively TRBD2 (8 bases). V was pared by 2 bases and J by 4 bases, with 15 bases between. The CDR3 contains 16 residues. Germline-derived CDR1 and CDR2 are MDHEN and SYDVKM. The CDR3 DNA follows: TGTGCCAGCAGTTTAAACGGGAGGGGGCAGTACAATGAGCAGTTCTTC. Its protein is CASSLNGRGQYNEQFF.

The chain carries TRBV7-9 and TRBJ2-7, with TRBD1 identical over 9 bases. This CDR3 comprises 14 residues. Germline CDR1 reads SEHNR; CDR2 reads FQNEAQ (reference sequence). The ends lost 5 bases at V and 5 bases at J; junction bases unmatched: 7. The CDR3 DNA is TGTGCCAGCAGCCCCCGGGACAGGGTGAACGAGCAGTACTTC. Translating it yields CASSPRDRVNEQYF. Filled out from reference TRBV7-9 and TRBJ2-7, the complete variable domain reads DTGVSQNPRHKITKRGQNVTFRCDPISEHNRLYWYRQTLGQGPEFLTYFQNEAQLEKSRLLSDRFSAERPKGSFSTLEIQRTEQGDSAMYLCASSPRDRVNEQYFGPGTRLTVT.

V gene TRBV15 combines with J gene TRBJ2-7; TRBD2 is a possible D gene (6 bases). V shed 1 base and J shed 2 bases, with 9 bases lying between them. The length of the CDR3 is 14 residues. Germline V gene sequence: CDR1 LNHNV, CDR2 YYDKDF (reference sequence). The CDR3 DNA reads TGTGCCACCAGCAGAGCTCGCGGGGCCTACGAGCAGTACTTC. This translates into CATSRARGAYEQYF.

The CDR3 loop is CASSPWTGVEAFF. The CDR3 DNA reads as TGTGCCAGCTCACCTTGGACAGGGGTTGAAGCTTTCTTT. The rearrangement uses TRBV18 and TRBJ1-1; 9 bases line up with TRBD1. This CDR3 is 13 amino acids long. V was clipped by 3 bases and J by 7 bases; unmatched bases: 3. Looked up from germline, CDR1 is KGHSH and CDR2 is LQKENI.

V and J are TRBV29-1 and TRBJ1-5; D possibly corresponds to TRBD1 (5 bases). The CDR3 extends over 14 amino acids. Germline assignment: CDR1 SQVTM and CDR2 ANQGSEA. V gave up 5 bases and J gave up 0 bases, with 11 bases separating them. The CDR3, as DNA: TGCAGCGTTTCGACAGATTATAGCAATCAGCCCCAGCATTTT. Translation gives CSVSTDYSNQPQHF.

About this clone itself: The identical CDR3 is also encoded by other nucleotide sequences in the sample. The chain carries TRBV30 and TRBJ2-5; unclear D gene. Trimming removed 0 bases from V and 5 bases from J, with 4 bases in between. Germline-derived CDR1 and CDR2 are GTSNPN and SVGIG (reference sequence). CDR3 length: 11 residues. DNA for the CDR3: TGTGCCTGGAGTGTATTGGAGACCCAGTACTTC. Its translation: CAWSVLETQYF.

This rearrangement joins TRBV28 to TRBJ2-7; D is possibly TRBD1 (5 bases). The CDR3 consists of 15 residues. Deletions cut 3 bases from V and 4 bases from J, with 16 bases between. CDR1 and CDR2 (germline): MDHEN, SYDVKM. CDR3 sequence reads: CASSLGSRALYEQYF. The CDR3 DNA sequence: TGTGCCAGCAGTTTGGGGTCCAGGGCCCTTTACGAGCAGTACTTC. Together with reference TRBV28 and TRBJ2-7, the CDR3 gives the full variable domain: DVKVTQSSRYLVKRTGEKVFLECVQDMDHENMFWYRQDPGLGLRLIYFSYDVKMKEKGDIPEGYSVSREKKERFSLILESASTNQTSMYLCASSLGSRALYEQYFGPGTRLTVT.

The chain links TRBV5-1 to TRBJ1-5, with a tentative D call TRBD1 (5 bases). The length of the CDR3 is 16 residues. The germline CDR1 and CDR2 sequences are SGHRS and YFSETQ. V gave up 0 bases and J gave up 1 base, with 11 bases separating them. CDR3 region: CASSLAWGKSNQPQHF. CDR3 DNA: TGCGCCAGCAGCTTGGCCTGGGGGAAGAGCAATCAGCCCCAGCATTTT. The entire variable domain, with the rest obtained from reference TRBV5-1 and TRBJ1-5, is as follows: KAGVTQTPRYLIKTRGQQVTLSCSPISGHRSVSWYQQTPGQGLQFLFEYFSETQRNKGNFPGRFSGRQFSNSRSEMNVSTLELGDSALYLCASSLAWGKSNQPQHFGDGTRLSIL.

This clone was recorded a few times. The chain carries TRBV18 and TRBJ2-3, with a possible D match to TRBD2 (5 bases). The CDR3 has 15 residues. The germline gives CDR1 KGHSH, CDR2 LQKENI. Trimming cost V 6 bases and J 0 bases, with 13 bases left between them. CDR3 residues: CASSRLPGSTDTQYF. Here the CDR3 DNA reads TGTGCCAGCTCCCGCTTACCGGGGAGCACAGATACGCAGTATTTT. The full variable domain, its missing parts supplied by reference TRBV18 and TRBJ2-3, is NAGVMQNPRHLVRRRGQEARLRCSPMKGHSHVYWYRQLPEEGLKFMVYLQKENIIDESGMPKERFSAEFPKEGPSILRIQQVVRGDSAAYFCASSRLPGSTDTQYFGPGTRLTVL.

The chain couples TRBV5-1 to TRBJ1-1; D may be TRBD1 (5 bases). V lost 2 bases to trimming and J lost 0 bases, with 20 bases between them. The CDR3 loop spans 18 amino acids. Germline CDR1 SGHRS, CDR2 YFSETQ. The DNA of the CDR3 is TGCGCCAGCAGCTTAAGCGACCCCCCAGGGACTATGAACACTGAAGCTTTCTTT. Its protein product is CASSLSDPPGTMNTEAFF. The full variable domain, its missing parts supplied by reference TRBV5-1 and TRBJ1-1, is KAGVTQTPRYLIKTRGQQVTLSCSPISGHRSVSWYQQTPGQGLQFLFEYFSETQRNKGNFPGRFSGRQFSNSRSEMNVSTLELGDSALYLCASSLSDPPGTMNTEAFFGQGTRLTVV.

The V call is TRBV19, the J call TRBJ1-1; possible D gene TRBD1, 6 bases. Germline CDR1 LNHDA, CDR2 SQIVND (reference sequence). The V end lost 6 bases, the J end lost 6 bases, and 20 bases lay between the germline ends. The CDR3 runs 15 residues. The CDR3 sequence: CASSELQGGRAEAFF. The CDR3 DNA follows: TGTGCCAGTAGCGAACTACAGGGAGGTCGTGCTGAAGCTTTCTTT.

The CDR3 loop reads CASSLNRDSPLHF. In DNA, the CDR3 is TGCGCCAGCAGCTTAAATCGGGATTCACCCCTCCACTTT. This sequence joins TRBV5-1 and TRBJ1-6; no reliable D call. V lost 2 bases, J lost 8 bases, and 8 bases lay in between. The CDR3 is 13 amino acids. Germline CDR1 SGHRS, CDR2 YFSETQ.

This clone was seen only once. The J gene is TRBJ2-2, the V gene TRBV9, with a weak D call TRBD2 (5 bases). Trimming removed 4 bases at V and 3 bases at J, with 28 bases between. Germline V gene sequence: CDR1 SGDLS, CDR2 YYNGEE. CDR3 length: 20 amino acids. The CDR3 DNA reads TGTGCCAGCAGCTTTGAAGTTTTGGGTGGGAGCCTACCACACACCGGGGAGCTGTTTTTT. It yields the protein CASSFEVLGGSLPHTGELFF.

The gene calls are TRBV19 and TRBJ1-4, with D uncertain. Trimming took 6 bases from V and 8 from J, leaving 13 bases between them. The germline CDR1 and CDR2 sequences are LNHDA and SQIVND (reference sequence). The CDR3 sequence is 13 residues long. The CDR3 nucleotides read TGTGCCAGTAGCCGGAAACGAGGGGAAAAACTGTTTTTT. It encodes CASSRKRGEKLFF.

CDR3 sequence reads: CASSLDPNRAAYEQYF. CDR3 DNA sequence: TGTGCCAGCAGCTTAGACCCTAACCGGGCGGCATACGAGCAGTACTTC. The chain is built from TRBV11-3 and TRBJ2-7; no clear D gene. The CDR3 length is 16 residues. V lost 0 bases and J lost 4, with 16 bases in between. Looked up from germline, CDR1 is SGHNT and CDR2 is YENEEA.

J is TRBJ2-2 and V is TRBV7-9; D remains unclear. CDR1 is SEHNR and CDR2 is FQNEAQ in the germline V gene (reference sequence). CDR3 length: 15 amino acids. Deletions cut 3 bases from V and 0 bases from J, with 8 bases between. The CDR3 coding sequence is TGTGCCAGCAGCTTTACCCAGGCGAACACCGGGGAGCTGTTTTTT. Its translation: CASSFTQANTGELFF. Based on the CDR3 plus reference TRBV7-9 and TRBJ2-2, the full variable domain is DTGVSQNPRHKITKRGQNVTFRCDPISEHNRLYWYRQTLGQGPEFLTYFQNEAQLEKSRLLSDRFSAERPKGSFSTLEIQRTEQGDSAMYLCASSFTQANTGELFFGEGSRLTVL.

The chain employs TRBV15 and TRBJ2-2; D is perhaps TRBD1 (6 bases). Germline CDR1 LNHNV, CDR2 YYDKDF (reference sequence). The CDR3 runs 14 residues. The ends were cut back, 6 bases at V and 2 bases at J, with 10 bases in the middle. This CDR3 reads CATRRDTNTGELFF. As DNA, the CDR3 is TGTGCCACCAGACGGGACACAAACACCGGGGAGCTGTTTTTT.

In this sample, this clone turned up many times. The rearrangement links TRBV18 to TRBJ1-5; D gene unclear. The CDR3 sequence is 15 residues long. Trimming pared 0 bases from V and 0 bases from J, leaving 6 bases between. Germline CDR1 is KGHSH and CDR2 is LQKENI. The CDR3 coding sequence is TGTGCCAGCTCACCACCGGATTATAGCAATCAGCCCCAGCATTTT. Its translation: CASSPPDYSNQPQHF.

This clone has only one observation. This chain links TRBV30 with TRBJ1-1; D gene ambiguous. The CDR3 loop spans 11 amino acids. Deletions cut 4 bases from V and 4 bases from J, with 7 bases between. CDR1 and CDR2 (germline): GTSNPN, SVGIG (reference sequence). Here the CDR3 DNA reads TGTGCCTGGACATTCGGCACTGAAGCTTTCTTT. The encoded protein is CAWTFGTEAFF.

V and J are TRBV12-5 and TRBJ2-2; 7 bases agree with TRBD2. Germline loops: CDR1 LGHNT, CDR2 FRNRAP. This CDR3 contains 18 residues. V was clipped by 0 bases and J by 0 bases; unmatched bases: 7. The CDR3 protein is CASGLVSWAGANTGELFF. DNA for the CDR3: TGTGCTAGTGGTTTGGTATCCTGGGCGGGGGCGAACACCGGGGAGCTGTTTTTT.

V usage is TRBV5-5 and J usage is TRBJ1-2, with TRBD1 matching 10 bases. Germline loops: CDR1 SGHKS, CDR2 YYEKEE (reference sequence). This CDR3 is 12 amino acids long. With V trimmed by 3 bases and J by 7 bases, 0 bases remained unmatched. The CDR3 bases are TGTGCCAGCAGCTGGGACAGGGGTGGCTACACCTTC. The encoded protein is CASSWDRGGYTF.

J is TRBJ2-7 and V is TRBV29-1; no firm D call. The germline V gene encodes CDR1 SQVTM and CDR2 ANQGSEA. Trimming removed 5 bases at V and 2 bases at J, with 10 bases between. The length of the CDR3 is 12 residues. CDR3 residues: CSVRQVPYEQYF. CDR3 nucleotides: TGCAGCGTTCGTCAGGTCCCCTACGAGCAGTACTTC.